The rows below give T cell receptor beta chains drawn from one sample of a study of T cell repertoires in cytomegalovirus infection. TCRdb ran MiXCR on the reads and lists one entry per CDR3 protein. The sample consists of 80,000 or so distinct CDR3 sequences, 20% to 30% of them appearing once. These receptors have no known antigen. The specimen comprised CD8+ T cells from cultured PBMCs, sampled from culture after CMV antigen stimulation. Receptors originate from a human donor in good health (CMV status not recorded). Some clones in this sample may be carry-over from other donors' samples. Both conserved end residues are part of each CDR3. A D gene is named only where the DNA matches it firmly. Size is stated for part of the rows, as once, few or many counts, or as a class when the clone is expanded.

-	TRBV4-3	-	16	TRBJ2-7	CASSQGWASSNYEQYF	TGCGCCAGCAGCCAAGGATGGGCTAGCAGTAACTACGAGCAGTACTTC
-	TRBV27	-	11	TRBJ2-7	CASGAWGEQYF	TGTGCCAGCGGAGCTTGGGGCGAGCAGTACTTC
-	TRBV4-3	-	17	TRBJ2-3	CASSPEGGARGADTQYF	TGCGCCAGCAGCCCGGAGGGAGGGGCCAGGGGTGCAGATACGCAGTATTTT
TRBD1	TRBV6-2/TRBV6-3	many	17	TRBJ1-2	CASSYSGGQGKAYGYTF	TGTGCCAGCAGTTACTCCGGTGGACAGGGGAAGGCTTATGGCTACACCTTC
-	TRBV9	-	13	TRBJ1-5	CASSPSGLGPQHF	TGTGCCAGCAGCCCTTCGGGGTTAGGGCCCCAGCATTTT
TRBD2	TRBV12-3/TRBV12-4	-	14	TRBJ2-5	CASSSRGGRETQYF	TGTGCCAGCAGTTCCCGGGGAGGGCGGGAGACCCAGTACTTC
TRBD2	TRBV7-8	-	16	TRBJ2-5	CASSLASAGGMEIQYF	TGCGCCAGCAGCTTAGCATCGGCGGGGGGTATGGAGATCCAGTACTTC
-	TRBV9	many	11	TRBJ2-3	CASTSTDTQYF	TGTGCCAGCACCTCAACAGATACGCAGTATTTT
-	TRBV19	-	13	TRBJ1-5	CASTVSYNQPQHF	TGTGCCAGTACGGTGAGTTACAATCAGCCCCAGCATTTT
TRBD1	TRBV20-1	many	14	TRBJ1-1	CSARPDRDATEAFF	TGCAGTGCCCGACCCGACAGGGATGCCACTGAAGCTTTCTTT
-	TRBV9	-	15	TRBJ1-2	CASSSEVRANYGYTF	TGTGCCAGCAGCTCAGAGGTCAGGGCTAACTATGGCTACACCTTC
TRBD2	TRBV20-1	-	17	TRBJ2-1	CSARRLAGALVENEQFF	TGCAGTGCTAGAAGACTAGCGGGAGCCCTCGTAGAAAATGAGCAGTTCTTC
-	TRBV15	few	13	TRBJ2-7	CATSSTTYGEQYF	TGTGCCACCAGCTCAACTACCTACGGCGAGCAGTACTTC
TRBD2	TRBV7-9	-	19	TRBJ2-1	CASSSPGQRASGTGDKQFF	TGTGCCAGCAGCAGCCCGGGACAGAGGGCTAGCGGGACTGGGGATAAGCAGTTCTTC
-	TRBV7-3	many	16	TRBJ2-1	CASSLSGGPIHNEQFF	TGTGCCAGCAGCTTAAGTGGTGGCCCTATTCACAATGAGCAGTTCTTC
TRBD1	TRBV11-2	few	13	TRBJ1-4	CASGQGGYEKLFF	TGTGCCAGCGGACAGGGGGGGTACGAAAAACTGTTTTTT
TRBD1	TRBV12-5	few	15	TRBJ1-5	CASGFSGGFDQPQHF	TGTGCTAGTGGTTTCTCAGGGGGCTTCGATCAGCCCCAGCATTTT
-	TRBV7-9	few	13	TRBJ2-7	CASSSQGGYEQYF	TGTGCCAGCAGCTCCCAGGGGGGGTACGAGCAGTACTTC